Below, 16 T cell receptor beta chains from the same sample are listed, as sequenced in a study of post-analysis software for immune sequencing data (dated by TCRdb to between 2014 and 2017). The investigation overall reported the following: Roughly 5 TRBV segments, including TRBV5-6, TRBV5-1 and TRBV20-1, were significantly more frequent in patients than controls.

Their cognate antigens are unknown. The method was PCR. The sequencer listed for this sample is Illumina HiSeq 2500. To reduce PCR and sequencing biases, unique molecular identifiers were built into the TCR beta cDNA libraries. Starting from the raw public reads, TCRdb applied fastp trimming at Q25, assembled clones with MiXCR and retained in-frame beta chains. Each CDR3 protein gets just one entry, which takes the most common genes and DNA from the rows behind it. A total of 550,000 to 700,000 distinct CDR3 sequences appear in this sample, 44% of them only once. Roughly 1.8% of the sample comes from the top ten. The sequenced sample consisted of blood. The receptors stem from a girl between 5 and 17 years old with multiple sclerosis.

V is TRBV20-1 and J is TRBJ2-2; D gene ambiguous. Trimming took 6 bases from V and 2 from J, leaving 16 bases between them. The CDR3 consists of 15 residues. CDR1 is DFQATT, CDR2 SNEGSKA, per germline (reference sequence). In DNA form, the CDR3 reads TGCAGTGCCCCGGTGCTTGGCAGAAACACCGGGGAGCTGTTTTTT. It specifies CSAPVLGRNTGELFF.

V is TRBV29-1 and J is TRBJ2-1; D is possibly TRBD1 or TRBD2 (6 bases each). The CDR3 runs to 15 residues. Germline lookup yields CDR1 SQVTM and CDR2 ANQGSEA. V was clipped by 3 bases and J by 6 bases, with 18 bases between them. CDR3 protein: CSVDRSGGATNEQFF. The CDR3 region has the DNA TGCAGCGTTGATCGTTCCGGGGGCGCCACCAATGAGCAGTTCTTC.

The rearrangement joins TRBV5-1 to TRBJ2-3; D might be TRBD1 (5 bases). This CDR3 has 15 residues. CDR1 and CDR2 (germline): SGHRS, YFSETQ. The germline V and J ends were trimmed by 4 bases and 0 bases, with 12 bases remaining between them. The CDR3 loop is CASSPNGQSTDTQYF. As DNA, the CDR3 is TGCGCCAGCAGCCCAAACGGACAAAGCACAGATACGCAGTATTTT.

This chain connects TRBV7-2 to TRBJ2-5; D is unresolved. With 8 bases removed from V and 4 bases from J, the gap between germline ends came to 14 bases. CDR1 SGHTA and CDR2 FQGNSA come from the germline V gene. The CDR3 runs 13 residues. In nucleotides, the CDR3 is TGTGCCAGCGAAGAAATGGGGTCAGAGACCCAGTACTTC. This encodes CASEEMGSETQYF.

This chain uses TRBV2 with TRBJ2-4; no definite D call. V was trimmed by 3 bases and J by 2 bases, leaving 8 bases between them. The CDR3 sequence is 14 residues long. In germline, CDR1 is SNHLY, CDR2 FYNNEI. CDR3 sequence: CASSDGVTKNIQYF. Here the CDR3 DNA reads TGTGCCAGCAGTGATGGGGTGACCAAAAACATTCAGTACTTC.

The V gene is TRBV20-1, the J gene TRBJ2-4; D may be TRBD2 (6 bases). Near its end, the DNA agrees better with TRBJ2-7, so the J call may be wrong. This CDR3 spans 14 amino acids. Germline V gives CDR1 DFQATT, CDR2 SNEGSKA (reference sequence). CDR3 DNA sequence: TGCAGTGCTGTTTCCCAGTGGGGAGGCGACGAGCAGTACTTC. Residues: CSAVSQWGGDEQYF.

The V and J genes are TRBV4-2 and TRBJ1-1, with a possible D match to TRBD1 (6 bases). This CDR3 is 16 amino acids long. V lost 0 bases, J lost 11 bases, and 22 bases lay in between. Germline CDR1 is LGHNA and CDR2 is YNFKEQ. Here the CDR3 DNA reads TGTGCCAGCAGCCAAGAAGGCCGGGGGCAGTGGGAGTTTGCTTTCTTT. It encodes CASSQEGRGQWEFAFF.

The rearrangement links TRBV9 to TRBJ2-5, with 9 bases identical to TRBD2. The CDR3 is 17 amino acids. V trimming: 1 base; J trimming: 3 bases; junction bases outside the gene matches: 10. From germline, CDR1 is SGDLS and CDR2 YYNGEE. Here the CDR3 reads CASSVRVPGGGEETQYF. Here the CDR3 DNA reads TGTGCCAGCAGCGTACGGGTACCTGGCGGGGGGGAAGAGACCCAGTACTTC. Full variable domain (outside the CDR3, taken from reference TRBV9 and TRBJ2-5): DSGVTQTPKHLITATGQRVTLRCSPRSGDLSVYWYQQSLDQGLQFLIQYYNGEERAKGNILERFSAQQFPDLHSELNLSSLELGDSALYFCASSVRVPGGGEETQYFGPGTRLLVL.

The table lists this clonotype with a few counts. This chain's CDR3 is CSARPYLALSTDTQYF. The CDR3 nucleotides read TGCAGTGCTAGACCCTATCTAGCGTTAAGCACAGATACGCAGTATTTT. V and J are TRBV20-1 and TRBJ2-3, with D perhaps TRBD2 (6 bases). With 2 bases removed from V and 0 bases from J, the gap between germline ends came to 15 bases. The CDR3 covers 16 residues. The germline gives CDR1 DFQATT, CDR2 SNEGSKA (reference sequence).

This clonotype was counted only a few times. The chain carries TRBV9 and TRBJ1-2; unclear D gene. Germline CDR1 is SGDLS and CDR2 is YYNGEE. The CDR3 covers 14 residues. V was clipped by 2 bases and J by 2 bases, with 10 bases between them. The CDR3 DNA reads as TGTGCCAGCAGCGTGGGCAGGATGAACTATGGCTACACCTTC. Translating gives CASSVGRMNYGYTF.

In this sample, this clonotype turned up a few times. V is TRBV29-1 and J is TRBJ2-3; D not resolved. The V gene's germline CDR1 is SQVTM and CDR2 ANQGSEA. The CDR3 extends over 13 amino acids. The ends were cut back, 0 bases at V and 0 bases at J, with 4 bases in the middle. The CDR3 sequence is CSVEDLSTDTQYF. CDR3 sequence (DNA): TGCAGCGTTGAAGATCTAAGCACAGATACGCAGTATTTT.

The chain carries TRBV18 and TRBJ1-2; 7 bases match TRBD1. Germline CDR1 and CDR2: KGHSH and LQKENI. This CDR3 has 16 amino acids. The V segment lost 4 bases and the J segment 1 base; nucleotides outside the gene matches: 9. The CDR3 region has the DNA TGTGCCAGCTCACTAGCGTGGGACAGCATTAACTATGGCTACACCTTC. Its translation is CASSLAWDSINYGYTF.

The chain employs TRBV20-1 and TRBJ2-4, with D tentatively TRBD2 (5 bases). The J call may be faulty, since TRBJ2-5 better matches the DNA end. CDR3 length: 14 amino acids. Looked up from germline, CDR1 is DFQATT and CDR2 is SNEGSKA (reference sequence). The CDR3 nucleotides read TGCAGTGGAATACTAGAATCGCTGAGAGAGACCCAGTACTTC. It yields the protein CSGILESLRETQYF.

This clonotype has more than one count but fewer than ten. The rearrangement links TRBV20-1 to TRBJ1-2, with D possibly matching TRBD1 (6 bases). The CDR3 length is 15 residues. The ends were cut back, 0 bases at V and 4 bases at J, with 15 bases in the middle. Germline V gene data show CDR1 as DFQATT and CDR2 as SNEGSKA (reference sequence). CDR3 protein: CSARDPVRGRYGYTF. The CDR3 bases are TGCAGTGCTAGAGACCCTGTACGGGGGCGCTATGGCTACACCTTC.

V and J are TRBV6-5 and TRBJ2-1, with 9 positions matching TRBD2. Germline loops: CDR1 MNHEY, CDR2 SVGAGI. Trimming took 6 bases from V and 7 from J; bases not matched to a gene: 4. The CDR3 runs 13 residues. CDR3 DNA: TGTGCCAGCAGAGTAGCGGGAGTGAATGAGCAGTTCTTC. Amino acid sequence: CASRVAGVNEQFF.

This clonotype turned up a few times. The chain recombines TRBV15 with TRBJ2-3; 9 nucleotides line up with TRBD1. Losses at the gene ends were 3 bases for V and 5 bases for J; bases not matched to a gene: 18. The length of the CDR3 is 19 residues. CDR1 and CDR2 (germline): LNHNV, YYDKDF (reference sequence). The CDR3 DNA sequence: TGTGCCACCAGCAGGGGAGGGGGCTCCCGGGACAGGGCAAGAGATACGCAGTATTTT. Its translation: CATSRGGGSRDRARDTQYF.